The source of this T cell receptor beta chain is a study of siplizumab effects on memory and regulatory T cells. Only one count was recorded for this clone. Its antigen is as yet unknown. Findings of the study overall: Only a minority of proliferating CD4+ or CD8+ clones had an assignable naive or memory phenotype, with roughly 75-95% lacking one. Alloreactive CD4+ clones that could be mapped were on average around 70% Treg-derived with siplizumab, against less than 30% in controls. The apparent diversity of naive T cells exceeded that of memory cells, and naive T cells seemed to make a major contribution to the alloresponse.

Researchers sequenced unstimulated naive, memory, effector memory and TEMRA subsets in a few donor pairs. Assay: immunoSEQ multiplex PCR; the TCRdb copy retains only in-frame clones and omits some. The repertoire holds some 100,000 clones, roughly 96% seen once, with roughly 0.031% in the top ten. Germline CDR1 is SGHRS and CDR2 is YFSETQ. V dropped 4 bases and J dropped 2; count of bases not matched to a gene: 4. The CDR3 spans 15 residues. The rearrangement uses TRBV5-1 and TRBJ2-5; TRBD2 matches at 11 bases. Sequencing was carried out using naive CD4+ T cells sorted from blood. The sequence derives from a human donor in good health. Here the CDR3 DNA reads TGCGCCAGCAGCCCCGTAGCGGGGGGGCAAGAGACCCAGTACTTC. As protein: CASSPVAGGQETQYF. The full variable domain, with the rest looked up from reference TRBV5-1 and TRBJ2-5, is KAGVTQTPRYLIKTRGQQVTLSCSPISGHRSVSWYQQTPGQGLQFLFEYFSETQRNKGNFPGRFSGRQFSNSRSEMNVSTLELGDSALYLCASSPVAGGQETQYFGPGTRLLVL.